These 5 T cell receptor beta chains came from one sample sequenced in a study of blood T cell repertoires in COVID-19. Generated by immunoSEQ multiplex PCR, the TCRdb table keeps only in-frame clones and is missing some. The table has roughly 570,000 clones, roughly 91% seen once; the top ten hold about 8.2%. The sample comprised peripheral blood. Receptors originate from a woman aged 45-60 years with COVID-19, enrolled during active disease.

This clone has just a few counts. The chain carries TRBV12-3 or TRBV12-4 and TRBJ2-7; D is undetermined. The CDR3 runs to 12 residues. V lost 2 bases to trimming and J lost 5 bases, with 7 bases between them. The CDR3 here is CASSLLRDEQYF. CDR3 bases: TGTGCCAGCAGTTTACTCCGGGACGAGCAGTACTTC.

Here the CDR3 reads CASSPSGSRIGANVLTF. As DNA, the CDR3 is TGTGCCAGCTCACCATCGGGGAGCAGGATTGGGGCCAACGTCCTGACTTTC. V is TRBV18 and J is TRBJ2-6, with a possible D match to TRBD2 (5 bases). Trimming took 2 bases from V and 3 from J, leaving 14 bases between them. The CDR3 covers 17 residues. Germline V gene lookup returns CDR1 KGHSH and CDR2 LQKENI.

This clone was counted a few times. The chain is built from TRBV5-1 and TRBJ1-5; 8 nucleotides match TRBD1. The CDR3 totals 14 residues. Germline V gene sequence: CDR1 SGHRS, CDR2 YFSETQ. With 5 bases clipped from V and 6 bases from J, the junction kept 7 bases outside the gene matches. The CDR3 DNA is TGCGCCAGCAGTCCGACAGGGGTAGGTCAGCCCCAGCATTTT. As protein: CASSPTGVGQPQHF.

The gene calls are TRBV6-5 and TRBJ1-5; possibly TRBD1 for D (5 bases). Trimming cost V 0 bases and J 7 bases, with 13 bases left between them. CDR1 is MNHEY, CDR2 SVGAGI, per germline. This CDR3 comprises 15 residues. The CDR3 spells CASSYSSQRDQPQHF. In DNA form, the CDR3 reads TGTGCCAGCAGTTACTCGTCCCAGCGGGACCAGCCCCAGCATTTT.

The DNA for the CDR3 is TGTGCCAGCAGAGAGCCGGGACAGGGGAACGGCTACACCTTC. Its translation is CASREPGQGNGYTF. V and J are TRBV6-4 and TRBJ1-2; 10 nucleotides align to TRBD1. The trim removed 6 bases at V and 8 bases at J, leaving 9 bases unmatched. Germline V gene sequence: CDR1 MRHNA, CDR2 SNTAGT. The CDR3 contains 14 residues.